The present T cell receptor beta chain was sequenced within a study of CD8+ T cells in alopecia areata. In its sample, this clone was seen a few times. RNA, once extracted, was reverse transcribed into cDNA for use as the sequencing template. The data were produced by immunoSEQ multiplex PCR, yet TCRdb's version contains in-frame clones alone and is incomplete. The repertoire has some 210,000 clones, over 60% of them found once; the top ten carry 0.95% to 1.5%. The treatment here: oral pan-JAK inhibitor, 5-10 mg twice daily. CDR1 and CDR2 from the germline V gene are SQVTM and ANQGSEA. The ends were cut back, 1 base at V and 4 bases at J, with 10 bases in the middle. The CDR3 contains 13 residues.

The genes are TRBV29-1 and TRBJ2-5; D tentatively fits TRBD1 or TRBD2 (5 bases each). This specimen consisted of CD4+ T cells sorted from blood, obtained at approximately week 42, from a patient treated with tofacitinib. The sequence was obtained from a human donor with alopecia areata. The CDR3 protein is CSVEVEGRETQYF. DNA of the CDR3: TGCAGCGTTGAAGTTGAGGGGCGAGAGACCCAGTACTTC. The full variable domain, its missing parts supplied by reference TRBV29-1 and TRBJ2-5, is SAVISQKPSRDICQRGTSLTIQCQVDSQVTMMFWYRQQPGQSLTLIATANQGSEATYESGFVIDKFPISRPNLTFSTLTVSNMSPEDSSIYLCSVEVEGRETQYFGPGTRLLVL.